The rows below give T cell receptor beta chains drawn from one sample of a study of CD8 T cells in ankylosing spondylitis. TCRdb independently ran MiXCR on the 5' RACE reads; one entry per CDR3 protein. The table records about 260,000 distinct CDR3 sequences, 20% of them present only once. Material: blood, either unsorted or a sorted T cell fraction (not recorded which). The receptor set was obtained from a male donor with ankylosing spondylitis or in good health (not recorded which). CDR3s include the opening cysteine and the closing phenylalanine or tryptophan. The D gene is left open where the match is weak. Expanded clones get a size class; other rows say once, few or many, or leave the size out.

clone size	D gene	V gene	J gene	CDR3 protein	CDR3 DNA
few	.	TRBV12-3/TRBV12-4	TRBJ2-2	CASSLYLGGGELFF	TGTGCCAGCAGTTTATATCTGGGGGGCGGGGAGCTGTTTTTT
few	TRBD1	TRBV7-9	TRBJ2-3	CASSYGTGGSDTQYF	TGTGCCAGCAGCTATGGGACAGGGGGGTCAGATACGCAGTATTTT
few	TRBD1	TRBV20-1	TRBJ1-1	CSARGQQQNTEAFF	TGCAGTGCTAGGGGACAGCAACAGAACACTGAAGCTTTCTTT
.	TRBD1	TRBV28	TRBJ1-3	CASSLQMTGASNTIYF	TGTGCCAGCAGTTTACAAATGACAGGGGCAAGTAACACCATATATTTT
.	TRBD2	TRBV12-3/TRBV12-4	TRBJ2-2	CASSLEFGRANTGELFF	TGTGCCAGCAGTTTGGAGTTCGGGAGGGCGAACACCGGGGAGCTGTTTTTT
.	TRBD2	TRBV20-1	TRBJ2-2	CSQTSTNTGELFF	TGCAGCCAGACTAGCACGAACACCGGGGAGCTGTTTTTT
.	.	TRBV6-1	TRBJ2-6	CAIKNSRASGANVLTF	TGTGCCATCAAGAACTCCAGGGCGTCTGGGGCCAACGTCCTGACTTTC
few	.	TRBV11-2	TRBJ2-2	CASSLVATTGELFF	TGTGCCAGCAGCTTAGTAGCGACTACCGGGGAGCTGTTTTTT
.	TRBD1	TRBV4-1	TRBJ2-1	CASSRGTGEHNEQFF	TGCGCCAGCAGCCGAGGGACAGGTGAACACAATGAGCAGTTCTTC
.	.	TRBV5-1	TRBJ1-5	CASSLAGFEHQPQHF	TGCGCCAGCAGCTTGGCAGGGTTCGAACATCAGCCCCAGCATTTT
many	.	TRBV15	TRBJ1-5	CATSRDPGAQPQHF	TGTGCCACCAGCAGAGACCCGGGTGCGCAGCCCCAGCATTTT
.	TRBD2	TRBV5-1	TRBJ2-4	CASSSRSGRAQDKNIQYF	TGCGCCAGCAGCTCGCGTAGCGGGAGGGCCCAGGACAAAAACATTCAGTACTTC
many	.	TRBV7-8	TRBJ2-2	CASSLERVTGELFF	TGTGCCAGCAGCTTAGAGAGGGTCACCGGGGAGCTGTTTTTT
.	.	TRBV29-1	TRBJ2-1	CSVSVYNEQFF	TGCAGCGTTTCCGTCTACAATGAGCAGTTCTTC
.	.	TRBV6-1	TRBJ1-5	CASSPDSYSNQPQHF	TGTGCCAGCAGCCCGGACAGCTATAGCAATCAGCCCCAGCATTTT
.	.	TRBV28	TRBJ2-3	CASSPQRFGTDTQYF	TGTGCCAGCTCCCCACAAAGGTTTGGCACAGATACGCAGTATTTT
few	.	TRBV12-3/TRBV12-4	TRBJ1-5	CASSLKGGQPQHF	TGTGCCAGCAGTTTAAAGGGTGGGCAGCCCCAGCATTTT
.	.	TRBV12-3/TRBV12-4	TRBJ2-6	CASGGPNTSGANVLTF	TGTGCCAGCGGGGGACCGAATACGTCTGGGGCCAACGTCCTGACTTTC
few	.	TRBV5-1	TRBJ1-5	CASTLLRGDDNQPQHF	TGCGCCAGCACCCTATTACGGGGGGATGACAATCAGCCCCAGCATTTT
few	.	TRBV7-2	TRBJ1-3	CASSSHHSTLSGNTIYF	TGTGCCAGCAGCTCCCACCACAGCACACTCTCTGGAAACACCATATATTTT
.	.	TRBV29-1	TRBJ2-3	CSTDGGDSTDTQYF	TGCAGCACTGACGGAGGGGATAGCACAGATACGCAGTATTTT
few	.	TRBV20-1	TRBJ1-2	CSARTATYGYTF	TGCAGTGCTAGAACCGCCACCTATGGCTACACCTTC
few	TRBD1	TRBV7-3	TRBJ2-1	CASSLQGAGYNEQFF	TGTGCCAGCAGCTTACAGGGGGCCGGCTACAATGAGCAGTTCTTC
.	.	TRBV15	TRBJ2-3	CATSRPTQRQRSTDTQYF	TGTGCCACCAGCAGACCTACCCAGCGGCAGCGGAGCACAGATACGCAGTATTTT
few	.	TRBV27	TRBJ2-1	CASSITGIHNEQFF	TGTGCCAGCAGTATCACAGGGATCCACAATGAGCAGTTCTTC
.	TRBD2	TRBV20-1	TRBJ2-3	CSAFPGTSGTDTQYF	TGCAGTGCTTTCCCCGGGACTAGCGGCACAGATACGCAGTATTTT
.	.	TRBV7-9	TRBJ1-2	CASSSGAESNYGYTF	TGTGCCAGCAGCTCGGGGGCGGAATCTAACTATGGCTACACCTTC
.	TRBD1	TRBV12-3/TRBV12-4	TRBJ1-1	CASSWRTGGKDTEAFF	TGTGCCAGCAGTTGGCGGACAGGGGGCAAGGACACTGAAGCTTTCTTT
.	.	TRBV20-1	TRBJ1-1	CSASRGNTQAFF	TGCAGTGCTAGCAGGGGCAACACTCAAGCTTTCTTT
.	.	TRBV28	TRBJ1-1	CASHRVTNTEAFF	TGTGCCAGTCACAGGGTAACGAACACTGAAGCTTTCTTT
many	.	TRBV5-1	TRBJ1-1	CASSFQGNTEAFF	TGCGCCAGCAGCTTTCAGGGGAACACTGAAGCTTTCTTT
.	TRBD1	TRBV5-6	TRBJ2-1	CASSEWDREHEQFF	TGTGCCAGCAGCGAATGGGACAGGGAACATGAGCAGTTCTTC
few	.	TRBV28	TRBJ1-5	CATEEEGQGGTQPQHF	TGTGCCACCGAAGAAGAGGGGCAGGGAGGGACTCAGCCCCAGCATTTT
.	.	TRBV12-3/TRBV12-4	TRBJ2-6	CASSFSGADVLTF	TGTGCCAGCAGTTTCTCTGGGGCCGACGTCCTGACTTTC
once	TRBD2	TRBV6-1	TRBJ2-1	CANSDSLADYYNEQFF	TGTGCCAACAGTGATTCACTAGCGGATTATTACAATGAGCAGTTCTTC
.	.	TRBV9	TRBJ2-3	CASSVGPGASTDTQYF	TGTGCCAGCAGCGTAGGTCCGGGGGCGAGCACAGATACGCAGTATTTT
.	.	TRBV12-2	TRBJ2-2	CASRSGAGELFF	TGTGCAAGTCGCTCGGGGGCCGGGGAGCTGTTTTTT
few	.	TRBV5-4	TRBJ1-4	CAFQDTINEKLFF	TGTGCCTTCCAAGACACTATTAATGAAAAACTGTTTTTT
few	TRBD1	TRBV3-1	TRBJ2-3	CASSPRTGLRADTQYF	TGTGCCAGCAGCCCTCGGACAGGGTTGAGGGCAGATACGCAGTATTTT
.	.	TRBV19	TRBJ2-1	CASSTHNRQANEQFF	TGTGCCAGTAGTACCCACAACAGACAGGCCAATGAGCAGTTCTTC
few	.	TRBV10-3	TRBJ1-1	CAISEYRGGSTEAFF	TGTGCCATCAGTGAGTATCGGGGGGGTAGCACTGAAGCTTTCTTT
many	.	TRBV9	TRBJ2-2	CASSVARAAGELFF	TGTGCCAGCAGCGTAGCTAGGGCGGCCGGGGAGCTGTTTTTT
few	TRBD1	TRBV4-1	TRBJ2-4	CASSQALGQGLGNIQYF	TGCGCCAGCAGCCAAGCCCTGGGACAGGGGTTGGGAAACATTCAGTACTTC
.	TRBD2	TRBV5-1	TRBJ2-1	CASSSPGLAHNEQFF	TGCGCCAGCAGCTCACCGGGACTAGCCCACAATGAGCAGTTCTTC
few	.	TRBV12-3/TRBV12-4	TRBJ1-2	CASSLLSGAYGYTF	TGTGCCAGCAGTCTCCTTTCGGGAGCCTATGGCTACACCTTC
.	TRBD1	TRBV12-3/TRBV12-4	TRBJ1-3	CASSQGASRSGNTIYF	TGTGCCAGCAGCCAGGGGGCTAGCCGCTCTGGAAACACCATATATTTT
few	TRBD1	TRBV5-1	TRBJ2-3	CASSQGQGDDTQYF	TGCGCCAGCAGCCAGGGACAGGGTGATGATACGCAGTATTTT
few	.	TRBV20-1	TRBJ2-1	CSARLFSGLTYNEQFF	TGCAGTGCTAGATTATTCAGCGGGCTCACCTACAATGAGCAGTTCTTC
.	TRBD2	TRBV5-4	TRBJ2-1	CASSSSGGDRSYNEQFF	TGTGCCAGCAGCTCAAGCGGGGGAGACCGATCCTACAATGAGCAGTTCTTC